These 18 T cell receptor beta chains originate from one sample sequenced in a study of CD8 T cells in ankylosing spondylitis. Study-wide findings and caveats: Made up of fewer than 10 highly homologous variants, a TCR beta motif appeared characteristic of ankylosing spondylitis blood.

These receptors lack a known antigen. TCRdb independently ran MiXCR on the 5' RACE reads; one entry per CDR3 protein. The sample lists under 950,000 distinct CDR3 sequences, 15% to 20% occurring once. Input material: blood, either unsorted or a sorted T cell fraction (not recorded which). The source of these receptors is a male donor with ankylosing spondylitis.

This clonotype was recorded a few times. The J gene is TRBJ2-2, the V gene TRBV24-1, with D maybe TRBD2 (5 bases). Looked up from germline, CDR1 is KGHDR and CDR2 is SFDVKD. V was trimmed by 5 bases and J by 2 bases, leaving 20 bases between them. The CDR3 is made up of 18 amino acids. This chain's CDR3 is CATSGPIYGADNTGELFF. CDR3 nucleotides: TGTGCCACCAGTGGCCCCATTTATGGAGCGGATAACACCGGGGAGCTGTTTTTT.

There are a few counts of this clonotype. The chain is built from TRBV30 and TRBJ2-1; D is undetermined. Germline CDR1 and CDR2: GTSNPN and SVGIG (reference sequence). This CDR3 region has 14 residues. V gave up 0 bases and J gave up 2 bases, with 8 bases separating them. CDR3 sequence: CAWSVIHTYNEQFF. CDR3 coding DNA: TGTGCCTGGAGTGTAATCCACACCTACAATGAGCAGTTCTTC. The variable domain in full, with the rest retrieved from reference TRBV30 and TRBJ2-1, is SQTIHQWPATLVQPVGSPLSLECTVEGTSNPNLYWYRQAAGRGLQLLFYSVGIGQISSEVPQNLSASRPQDRQFILSSKKLLLSDSGFYLCAWSVIHTYNEQFFGPGTRLTVL.

This clonotype was detected a few times. The V call is TRBV4-2, the J call TRBJ2-5; 7 bases align to TRBD2. This CDR3 is built from 16 residues. With V trimmed by 0 bases and J by 0 bases, 4 bases remained unmatched. The germline CDR1 and CDR2 sequences are LGHNA and YNFKEQ. CDR3 amino acids: CASSQEVGGYQETQYF. The DNA of the CDR3 is TGTGCCAGCAGCCAAGAGGTGGGAGGGTACCAAGAGACCCAGTACTTC.

In this sample, this clonotype turned up once. This may stem from a read error, because a much larger clone lies one nucleotide away. The chain uses TRBV29-1 and TRBJ2-2; D is uncertain. The CDR3 consists of 12 residues. Germline V gene lookup returns CDR1 SQVTM and CDR2 ANQGSEA. V was cut by 1 base and J by 4 bases, with 4 bases left in between. As DNA, the CDR3 is TGCAGCGTTGAAGGGGGCACCGGGGAGCTGTTTTTT. Protein sequence: CSVEGGTGELFF.

The J gene is TRBJ2-4, the V gene TRBV12-3 or TRBV12-4; D not certain. The CDR3 totals 11 residues. V was shortened by 11 bases and J by 10 bases, with 15 bases between the two germline ends. This CDR3 reads CASSGVVIQYF. The CDR3 DNA reads TGTGCCTCGTCTGGGGTCGTAATTCAGTACTTC.

This clonotype was observed a handful of times. The chain is built from TRBV5-8 and TRBJ1-2, with D tentatively TRBD1 (6 bases). CDR1 and CDR2 (germline): SGHTS, YDEGEE. V lost 4 bases and J 4 bases, leaving 26 bases between the germline ends. The CDR3 is 18 amino acids. The CDR3 nucleotides read TGTGCCAGCAGCCGGCGGGGGGCAAGTTTGTCTAAGAGCTATGGCTACACCTTC. Amino acids: CASSRRGASLSKSYGYTF.

There are a few counts of this clonotype. The V and J genes are TRBV20-1 and TRBJ2-7; the D gene is possibly TRBD2 (6 bases). CDR1 and CDR2 from the germline V gene are DFQATT and SNEGSKA (reference sequence). V shed 3 bases and J shed 2 bases, with 14 bases lying between them. CDR3 length: 14 residues. CDR3 DNA sequence: TGCAGTGCTAGGCCCGGGAGTGTAACCTACGAGCAGTACTTC. It is translated as CSARPGSVTYEQYF.

CDR3 amino acids: CASSQELGGGTQYF. The CDR3, as DNA: TGTGCCAGCAGCCAAGAACTAGGAGGAGGGACCCAGTACTTC. The rearrangement uses TRBV4-2 and TRBJ2-5, with a weak D call TRBD2 (5 bases). This CDR3 spans 14 amino acids. Germline V gene lookup returns CDR1 LGHNA and CDR2 YNFKEQ. V was shortened by 0 bases and J by 7 bases, with 12 bases between the two germline ends.

This chain connects TRBV4-3 to TRBJ1-1; D uncertain. The germline V gene has CDR1 LGHNA and CDR2 YSLEER. V lost 0 bases, J lost 4 bases, and 9 bases lay in between. This CDR3 is 14 amino acids long. CDR3 DNA sequence: TGCGCCAGCAGCCAAGAAGTTGAGGGCACTGAAGCTTTCTTT. Translating gives CASSQEVEGTEAFF.

This clonotype was seen a single time. An end of the junction does not agree with germline; a read error may underlie this. The rearrangement links TRBV6-6 to TRBJ2-7; D may be TRBD2 (5 bases). The CDR3 covers 13 residues. From germline, CDR1 is MNHNY and CDR2 SVGAGI (reference sequence). In DNA form, the CDR3 reads TGTGCCAGCAATTACGGGGACTCCTACGAGCAGTACTTC. Translating it yields CASNYGDSYEQYF.

This rearrangement joins TRBV27 to TRBJ2-1, with unresolved D. CDR3 length: 13 residues. Germline assignment: CDR1 MNHEY and CDR2 SMNVEV (reference sequence). V was cut by 3 bases and J by 8 bases, with 11 bases left in between. The CDR3 coding sequence is TGTGCCAGCAGTTTGTTGGTGTCGGATGAGCAGTTCTTC. Amino acid sequence: CASSLLVSDEQFF.

The chain is built from TRBV20-1 and TRBJ1-2, with D possibly being TRBD1 (6 bases). With 3 bases removed from V and 6 bases from J, the gap between germline ends came to 17 bases. The CDR3 length is 14 residues. Germline assignment: CDR1 DFQATT and CDR2 SNEGSKA (reference sequence). This chain's CDR3 is CSASRDTSSDGYTF. In DNA form, the CDR3 reads TGCAGTGCTAGCCGGGACACTTCTTCTGATGGCTACACCTTC.

This chain joins TRBV12-3 or TRBV12-4 and TRBJ1-2; D remains unclear. The CDR3 runs 13 residues. Trimming removed 8 bases from V and 10 bases from J, with 20 bases in between. DNA of the CDR3: TGTGCCAGCTCGGCGAACTTACTCCCACCCTACACCTTC. Residues: CASSANLLPPYTF.

The genes are TRBV29-1 and TRBJ2-5; D call uncertain. Deletions cut 1 base from V and 4 bases from J, with 13 bases between. This CDR3 is built from 14 residues. Germline V gene data show CDR1 as SQVTM and CDR2 as ANQGSEA. The CDR3: CSVEGPRSVETQYF. The CDR3 DNA reads as TGCAGCGTTGAAGGGCCCCGTTCTGTAGAGACCCAGTACTTC.

The chain uses TRBV11-2 and TRBJ2-3; tentatively, D is TRBD2 (6 bases). This CDR3 has 19 amino acids. Trimming cost V 3 bases and J 4 bases, with 26 bases left between them. Germline CDR1 is SGHAT and CDR2 is FQNNGV. The CDR3 here is CASSLTLGSLTGDADTQYF. The CDR3 coding sequence is TGTGCCAGCAGCTTGACCCTCGGGTCCCTAACGGGGGATGCAGATACGCAGTATTTT.

This clonotype was seen more than once but under ten times. V gene TRBV15 combines with J gene TRBJ2-4; D may be TRBD1 (6 bases). The CDR3 spans 14 residues. The germline V gene encodes CDR1 LNHNV and CDR2 YYDKDF (reference sequence). V was shortened by 2 bases and J by 7 bases, with 12 bases between the two germline ends. The CDR3 here is CATSRPTGWNIQYF. DNA of the CDR3: TGTGCCACCAGCAGACCCACAGGGTGGAACATTCAGTACTTC.

This clonotype was seen more than once but under ten times. The V and J genes are TRBV7-9 and TRBJ2-7; tentatively, D is TRBD1 (6 bases). V lost 3 bases and J lost 2, with 14 bases in between. CDR3 length: 15 residues. Germline V lookup: CDR1 SEHNR, CDR2 FQNEAQ (reference sequence). DNA for the CDR3: TGTGCCAGCAGCTTGCCGGGACATGACCCCTACGAGCAGTACTTC. This translates into CASSLPGHDPYEQYF.

This clonotype has a handful of counts. CDR3 DNA: TGCAGTGCAGAACAGGGTAACTCTGGAAACACCATATATTTT. This sequence encodes CSAEQGNSGNTIYF. The chain has TRBV20-1 and TRBJ1-3; a possible D gene is TRBD1 (6 bases). The CDR3 sequence is 14 residues long. Germline CDR1 reads DFQATT; CDR2 reads SNEGSKA (reference sequence). Deletions cut 6 bases from V and 0 bases from J, with 12 bases between.